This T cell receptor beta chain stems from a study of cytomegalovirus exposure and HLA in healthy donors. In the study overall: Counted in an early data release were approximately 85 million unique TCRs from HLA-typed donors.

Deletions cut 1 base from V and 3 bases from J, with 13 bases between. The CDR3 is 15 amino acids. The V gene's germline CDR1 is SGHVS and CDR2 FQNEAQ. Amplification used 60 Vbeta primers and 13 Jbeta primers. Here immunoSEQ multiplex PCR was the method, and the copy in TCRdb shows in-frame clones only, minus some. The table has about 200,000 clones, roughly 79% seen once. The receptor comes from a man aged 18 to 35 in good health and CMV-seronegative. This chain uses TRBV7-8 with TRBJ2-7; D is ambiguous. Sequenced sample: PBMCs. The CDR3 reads CASSLVSGPHYEQYF. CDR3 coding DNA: TGTGCCAGCAGCTTAGTGTCAGGCCCTCACTACGAGCAGTACTTC.